The clone carrying this T cell receptor (beta chain) was counted at least ten times. These data are taken from a study of low-dose radiotherapy and immunotherapy resistance in tumors. Study details: Every six weeks patients received intravenous ipilimumab 1 mg/kg, and every two weeks they received intravenous nivolumab 240 mg. Every two weeks, cyclophosphamide 200 mg/m2 was infused one day before radiation plus immunotherapy.

Time point defined: before trial treatment. Every donor was treated with nivolumab, ipilimumab, aspirin, low-dose cyclophosphamide and also low-dose radiotherapy. Patients who could take part had advanced solid tumors with no tumor-infiltrating lymphocytes. cDNA synthesis used a TRAV/TRBV-specific primer set for both chains. A constant-region primer paired with the V-primer adapter amplified TCRs over about 20 PCR cycles. TCRdb passed the reads through MiXCR, listing each CDR3 protein once. The top ten clones hold under 7% of a sample with 60,000 or so distinct CDR3 sequences, 26% of them seen once. V shed 9 bases and J shed 9 bases, with 16 bases lying between them. This CDR3 has 12 residues. Germline V gives CDR1 SGHVS, CDR2 FNYEAQ.

This TCR was recovered from a male donor with rectosigmoid adenocarcinoma. This chain connects TRBV7-6 to TRBJ2-3; D tentatively reads TRBD1 or TRBD2 (5 bases each). The source was PBMCs, collected before treatment. CDR3 sequence reads: CASTSGTKTQYF. The DNA for the CDR3 is TGTGCCAGTACCTCCGGGACGAAAACGCAGTATTTT. Using reference TRBV7-6 and TRBJ2-3 for the parts outside the CDR3, the full variable domain is GAGVSQSPRYKVTKRGQDVALRCDPISGHVSLYWYRQALGQGPEFLTYFNYEAQQDKSGLPNDRFSAERPEGSISTLTIQRTEQRDSAMYRCASTSGTKTQYFGPGTRLTVL.